Following are 12 T cell receptor beta chains from one sample sequenced in a study of patients and donors after allogeneic stem cell transplantation. TCRdb reanalysed the RT-PCR reads using MiXCR and keeps one entry per CDR3 protein. Counted here are tens of thousands of distinct CDR3 sequences, roughly 43% occurring once; the ten biggest clones make up around 60%. The sample consisted of blood, either unsorted or a sorted T cell fraction (not recorded which). Receptor source: a human donor who was either an allogeneic HSCT recipient or a stem cell or donor lymphocyte infusion donor (not recorded which). It is not recorded whose cells these are; they may come from a transplant donor.

The rearrangement links TRBV5-5 to TRBJ2-5; D gene unclear. The germline CDR1 and CDR2 sequences are SGHKS and YYEKEE (reference sequence). Deletions cut 0 bases from V and 2 bases from J, with 11 bases between. The CDR3 spans 15 residues. This chain's CDR3 is CASSLALGGQETQYF. CDR3 DNA: TGTGCCAGCAGCTTGGCCTTGGGCGGACAAGAGACCCAGTACTTC.

The chain links TRBV10-3 to TRBJ1-2, with D unclear. V shed 0 bases and J shed 5 bases, with 4 bases lying between them. The CDR3 covers 12 residues. Looked up from germline, CDR1 is ENHRY and CDR2 is SYGVKD. In DNA form, the CDR3 reads TGTGCCATCAGTGAGTCGGAATATGGCTACACCTTC. This encodes CAISESEYGYTF.

This clonotype has a handful of counts. CDR3 nucleotides: TGCAGCGTTGAAACCGGTAGCAATCAGCCCCAGCATTTT. As protein: CSVETGSNQPQHF. The V gene is TRBV29-1, the J gene TRBJ1-5; D is uncertain. V lost 2 bases and J lost 0, with 5 bases in between. Per germline, CDR1 SQVTM and CDR2 ANQGSEA. The CDR3 has 13 amino acids.

The V and J genes are TRBV29-1 and TRBJ2-7, with TRBD2 identical over 7 bases. The CDR3 extends over 16 amino acids. V gave up 1 base and J gave up 5 bases; unmatched junction bases: 14. The germline gives CDR1 SQVTM, CDR2 ANQGSEA. CDR3 loop: CSVEGGRDRQSNEQYF. The CDR3 coding sequence is TGCAGCGTTGAAGGGGGGAGGGACCGACAATCCAACGAGCAGTACTTC.

The CDR3 coding sequence is TGTGCCAGCAGCTTTAGCGGGAGGTCCAATGAGCAGTTCTTC. Its protein is CASSFSGRSNEQFF. The chain has TRBV7-2 and TRBJ2-1; 10 bases are shared with TRBD2. CDR1 and CDR2 from the germline V gene are SGHTA and FQGNSA. The CDR3 consists of 14 residues. The V segment lost 3 bases and the J segment 6 bases; nucleotides outside the gene matches: 2. The whole variable domain, remainder taken from reference TRBV7-2 and TRBJ2-1, is GAGVSQSPSNKVTEKGKDVELRCDPISGHTALYWYRQSLGQGLEFLIYFQGNSAPDKSGLPSDRFSAERTGGSVSTLTIQRTQQEDSAVYLCASSFSGRSNEQFFGPGTRLTVL.

The rearrangement links TRBV4-1 to TRBJ1-3; D unresolved. Between the trimmed V and J ends, which lost 11 bases and 0 bases, there was a span of 11 bases. Germline V gives CDR1 MGHRA, CDR2 YSYEKL. The CDR3 has 13 residues. CDR3 sequence (DNA): TGCGCCGGACTCAGGTTCTCTGGAAACACCATATATTTT. Amino acid sequence: CAGLRFSGNTIYF.

The chain is built from TRBV6-2 or TRBV6-3 and TRBJ1-5; TRBD1 is a possible D gene (6 bases). V lost 5 bases and J 4 bases, leaving 9 bases between the germline ends. This CDR3 is built from 13 residues. Per germline, CDR1 MNHEY and CDR2 SVGEGT. The chain's CDR3 is CASSDTGNQPQHF. CDR3 sequence (DNA): TGTGCCAGCAGTGACACAGGGAATCAGCCCCAGCATTTT.

V gene TRBV5-1 combines with J gene TRBJ1-5; D not certain. CDR1 is SGHRS, CDR2 YFSETQ, per germline. The V gene lost 0 bases and the J gene lost 9 bases, with 7 bases spanning the gap. The CDR3 loop spans 12 amino acids. CDR3 DNA sequence: TGCGCCAGCAGCTTGGACCGGGGGCCCCAGCATTTT. This translates into CASSLDRGPQHF. The whole variable domain, filled in from reference TRBV5-1 and TRBJ1-5, reads KAGVTQTPRYLIKTRGQQVTLSCSPISGHRSVSWYQQTPGQGLQFLFEYFSETQRNKGNFPGRFSGRQFSNSRSEMNVSTLELGDSALYLCASSLDRGPQHFGDGTRLSIL.

This clonotype came up a few times. The genes are TRBV12-3 or TRBV12-4 and TRBJ1-6, with a tentative D call TRBD1 (6 bases). The CDR3 length is 17 residues. Trimming took off 5 bases at V and 0 bases at J, with 14 bases between the two ends. The CDR3 here is CASSGGPISSYNSPLHF. The CDR3 coding sequence is TGTGCCAGCAGTGGGGGCCCGATAAGCTCCTATAATTCACCCCTCCACTTT.

The CDR3 sequence is CASSLDGQGPNQPQHF. Here the CDR3 DNA reads TGCGCCAGCAGCCTAGATGGACAGGGACCTAATCAGCCCCAGCATTTT. This chain links TRBV5-1 with TRBJ1-5; TRBD1 aligns across 8 bases. V gave up 4 bases and J gave up 4 bases; unmatched junction bases: 10. CDR3 size: 16 residues. Germline CDR1 reads SGHRS; CDR2 reads YFSETQ.

There are a few counts of this clonotype. The J gene is TRBJ1-1, the V gene TRBV5-1; D ambiguous. Trimming shortened V by 2 bases and J by 3 bases, and 11 bases separated the two germline ends. Germline CDR1 SGHRS, CDR2 YFSETQ. The CDR3 is 14 residues long. The CDR3 reads CASSFFTRDTEAFF. DNA for the CDR3: TGCGCCAGCAGCTTTTTTACGAGGGACACTGAAGCTTTCTTT.

The sample holds a few counts of this clonotype. The rearrangement joins TRBV19 to TRBJ1-2; 9 bases are a match to TRBD1. Germline CDR1 reads LNHDA; CDR2 reads SQIVND (reference sequence). Germline trimming cut 6 bases from V and 2 bases from J; bases unmatched to any gene: 7. CDR3 length: 15 amino acids. CDR3 sequence reads: CASRDRDRVNYGYTF. As DNA, the CDR3 is TGTGCCAGTAGAGACCGGGACAGGGTGAACTATGGCTACACCTTC.